A single sample gave rise to the 23 T cell receptor beta chains below, sequenced in a study of regulatory T cells in long-lasting Graves disease. This sample's time point: newly diagnosed GD, antithyroid drugs for less than 3 months. RNA extracted from PBMCs served as the sequencing template. Combining iRepertoire HTBI primers with Arm-PCR of CDR3 regions, the authors built TCR beta libraries. TCRdb re-called the multiplex PCR reads with MiXCR, one entry per CDR3 protein. Among fewer than 650,000 distinct CDR3 sequences listed, about 16% were seen once. In addition, the sample was reused for a study of T cells in Graves' hyperthyroidism and ophthalmopathy.

The specimen was peripheral blood mononuclear cells (PBMCs), collected at new diagnosis, from a patient treated with antithyroid drugs. These receptors all come from a man aged 18 to 29 with Graves disease.

With regard to this clonotype: A read error may account for a junction end that differs from germline. J is TRBJ2-7 and V is TRBV7-7; 7 bases line up with TRBD2. Germline V gives CDR1 SSHAT, CDR2 FNYEAQ (reference sequence). The CDR3 spans 15 residues. CDR3: CASSLGAGYSYEQYF. The CDR3 DNA reads TGTGCTAGCAGCTTAGGAGCGGGATATTCCTACGAGCAGTACTTC.

This clonotype was detected only a few times. The DNA for the CDR3 is TGTGCCAGCAGCTTAGAAAGTTCACCCCTCCACTTT. This encodes CASSLESSPLHF. The J gene is TRBJ1-6, the V gene TRBV7-9; D gene ambiguous. Germline values: CDR1 SEHNR, CDR2 FQNEAQ (reference sequence). The CDR3 has 12 amino acids. With 1 base removed from V and 9 bases from J, the gap between germline ends came to 4 bases.

This clonotype came up a few times. This sequence joins TRBV28 and TRBJ2-7; D is tentatively TRBD1 or TRBD2 (7 bases each). This CDR3 region has 16 residues. V lost 4 bases and J 7 bases, leaving 23 bases between the germline ends. In germline, CDR1 is MDHEN, CDR2 SYDVKM. The CDR3 protein is CASSSPAQGGILEQYF. Here the CDR3 DNA reads TGTGCCAGCAGTTCTCCGGCGCAGGGGGGGATTTTGGAGCAGTACTTC.

This clonotype was detected many times. The chain links TRBV20-1 to TRBJ2-5; 8 bases match TRBD1. This CDR3 is 13 amino acids long. The germline gives CDR1 DFQATT, CDR2 SNEGSKA (reference sequence). This CDR3 reads CTVLAGGRETQYF. CDR3 nucleotide sequence: TGCACTGTACTGGCAGGGGGCAGAGAGACCCAGTACTTC.

J is TRBJ1-2 and V is TRBV5-5; D might be TRBD1 (6 bases). The CDR3 runs to 15 residues. Trimming shortened V by 4 bases and J by 4 bases, and 17 bases separated the two germline ends. Germline assignment: CDR1 SGHKS and CDR2 YYEKEE (reference sequence). The CDR3 nucleotides are TGTGCCAGCAGCCTTCCGGGGGCCGGTGTCTATGGCTACACCTTC. It encodes CASSLPGAGVYGYTF.

This clonotype turned up a few times. CDR3 nucleotides: TGCGCCAGCAGCGAAGGGGGTACAGAGACCCAGTACTTC. Residues: CASSEGGTETQYF. The V call is TRBV5-1, the J call TRBJ2-5, with D possibly matching TRBD1 (6 bases). Germline V lookup: CDR1 SGHRS, CDR2 YFSETQ. This CDR3 comprises 13 residues. Trimming left V 4 bases short and J 4 bases short, with 11 bases between.

The V gene is TRBV7-9, the J gene TRBJ2-7; D is possibly TRBD2 (6 bases). Trimming cost V 3 bases and J 6 bases, with 18 bases left between them. The CDR3 has 15 residues. Looked up from germline, CDR1 is SEHNR and CDR2 is FQNEAQ (reference sequence). CDR3 nucleotide sequence: TGTGCCAGCAGCTTCGTTAGCGGCCCTGCGGGCGAGCAGTACTTC. It is translated as CASSFVSGPAGEQYF. Filled out from reference TRBV7-9 and TRBJ2-7, the complete variable domain reads DTGVSQNPRHKITKRGQNVTFRCDPISEHNRLYWYRQTLGQGPEFLTYFQNEAQLEKSRLLSDRFSAERPKGSFSTLEIQRTEQGDSAMYLCASSFVSGPAGEQYFGPGTRLTVT.

Ten or more counts support this clonotype. J is TRBJ2-7 and V is TRBV28; perhaps TRBD2 as D (6 bases). V was pared by 6 bases and J by 7 bases, with 16 bases between. Germline V lookup: CDR1 MDHEN, CDR2 SYDVKM. The length of the CDR3 is 13 residues. The CDR3 reads CASSPSGLREQYF. The CDR3 DNA reads as TGTGCCAGCAGCCCATCGGGACTTCGGGAGCAGTACTTC.

This clonotype was recorded many times. The genes are TRBV5-1 and TRBJ2-1; maybe TRBD2 (6 bases). CDR3 length: 16 amino acids. Germline V gene data show CDR1 as SGHRS and CDR2 as YFSETQ. V was trimmed by 0 bases and J by 0 bases, leaving 10 bases between them. CDR3 sequence (DNA): TGCGCCAGCAGCTTGGGGCGGGGAAGCTCCTACAATGAGCAGTTCTTC. It translates to CASSLGRGSSYNEQFF.

The chain has TRBV29-1 and TRBJ2-7; 7 bases align to TRBD2. The V and J ends lost 1 base and 3 bases, in that order; junction bases with no gene match: 9. CDR1 is SQVTM and CDR2 is ANQGSEA in the germline V gene. CDR3 length: 15 amino acids. CDR3 nucleotides: TGCAGCGTTGAAGTGGCAGCGGGGAGATACTACGAGCAGTACTTC. It is translated as CSVEVAAGRYYEQYF.

V gene TRBV25-1 combines with J gene TRBJ2-7; 11 nucleotides agree with TRBD1. V lost 4 bases to trimming and J lost 9 bases; unmatched junction nucleotides: 5. Germline V gene sequence: CDR1 MGHDK, CDR2 SYGVNS. The CDR3 extends over 13 amino acids. CDR3 coding DNA: TGTGCCAGCAGTGGGACAGGGGGCTTCGGGCAGTACTTC. Its translation is CASSGTGGFGQYF.

Concerning this clonotype itself: An end of the junction differs from the germline gene, which may be a read error. The rearrangement uses TRBV27 and TRBJ2-7; TRBD2 agrees at 11 bases. The CDR3 loop spans 16 amino acids. The V gene's germline CDR1 is MNHEY and CDR2 SMNVEV (reference sequence). The CDR3, as DNA: TGTGCCAGCAGTTGGACCGGGACTAGCGGTGCCTACGAGCAGTGCTTC. It codes for CASSWTGTSGAYEQCF.

CDR3 DNA sequence: TGCAGTGCTAGAGCGGTAACAGTGGGACAGGGAAGCGAGCAGTACTTC. Protein sequence: CSARAVTVGQGSEQYF. The rearrangement links TRBV20-1 to TRBJ2-7, with 9 bases that match TRBD1. CDR3 length equals 16 residues. V was clipped by 1 base and J by 6 bases; unmatched bases: 13. CDR1 is DFQATT and CDR2 is SNEGSKA in the germline V gene (reference sequence).

This clonotype was recorded many times. The V and J genes are TRBV5-4 and TRBJ2-3, with D unresolved. The V end lost 0 bases, the J end lost 6 bases, and 11 bases lay between the germline ends. CDR1 and CDR2 from the germline V gene are SGHNT and YYREEE (reference sequence). This CDR3 has 14 residues. CDR3 coding DNA: TGTGCCAGCAGCTTGGGGCCAGAAGTGGATACGCAGTATTTT. It is translated as CASSLGPEVDTQYF.

This clonotype has only a few counts. The V gene is TRBV7-9, the J gene TRBJ1-5; D remains unclear. Germline loops: CDR1 SEHNR, CDR2 FQNEAQ (reference sequence). Trimming removed 3 bases at V and 4 bases at J, with 10 bases between. This CDR3 has 14 residues. The CDR3 sequence is CASSFSGFNQPQHF. The CDR3 region has the DNA TGTGCCAGCAGCTTTTCGGGATTTAATCAGCCCCAGCATTTT. Looking up the rest from reference TRBV7-9 and TRBJ1-5 gives the full variable domain: DTGVSQNPRHKITKRGQNVTFRCDPISEHNRLYWYRQTLGQGPEFLTYFQNEAQLEKSRLLSDRFSAERPKGSFSTLEIQRTEQGDSAMYLCASSFSGFNQPQHFGDGTRLSIL.

This clonotype was counted a single time. The rearrangement links TRBV5-6 to TRBJ2-1; 13 nucleotides agree with TRBD2. This CDR3 is built from 15 residues. Unmatched junction bases numbered 3, after V lost 7 bases and J lost 2 bases. CDR1 is SGHDT and CDR2 is YYEEEE in the germline V gene. CDR3 DNA: TGTGCCAGCTGCGGGACTAGCGGGGCCTACAATGAGCAGTTCTTC. Encoded protein: CASCGTSGAYNEQFF.

This chain joins TRBV27 and TRBJ1-2; TRBD1 matches at 7 bases. V was clipped by 5 bases and J by 4 bases; unmatched bases: 7. Germline CDR1 MNHEY, CDR2 SMNVEV (reference sequence). The CDR3 is 14 amino acids. The CDR3 loop reads CASSPWTGAYGYTF. In nucleotides, the CDR3 is TGTGCCAGCAGTCCCTGGACAGGAGCCTATGGCTACACCTTC.

The sample holds a few counts of this clonotype. J is TRBJ2-4 and V is TRBV20-1, with D perhaps TRBD1 (5 bases). Germline loops: CDR1 DFQATT, CDR2 SNEGSKA (reference sequence). This CDR3 region has 12 residues. Trimming shortened V by 2 bases and J by 7 bases, and 9 bases separated the two germline ends. CDR3 in amino acids: CSARYPGNIQYF. Here the CDR3 DNA reads TGCAGTGCTAGATATCCAGGGAACATTCAGTACTTC.

The V call is TRBV6-2 or TRBV6-3, the J call TRBJ2-2; 13 nucleotides agree with TRBD2. This CDR3 is built from 19 residues. Germline loops: CDR1 MNHEY, CDR2 SVGEGT. V was pared by 6 bases and J by 1 base, with 11 bases of the junction left unmatched. This chain's CDR3 is CASRISLAGGEGNTGELFF. The CDR3 nucleotides read TGTGCCAGCAGAATATCACTAGCGGGAGGGGAGGGGAACACCGGGGAGCTGTTTTTT.

There are many counts of this clonotype. The chain joins TRBV12-3 or TRBV12-4 to TRBJ2-1; D not resolved. V lost 8 bases and J lost 9, with 14 bases in between. The CDR3 loop spans 12 amino acids. The CDR3 DNA sequence: TGTGCCAGCGCCGGCCAATTCTCTGAGCAGTTCTTC. It specifies CASAGQFSEQFF.

This clonotype occurred many times. The gene calls are TRBV15 and TRBJ2-1, with 9 bases identical to TRBD2. The germline CDR1 and CDR2 sequences are LNHNV and YYDKDF (reference sequence). CDR3 length: 16 residues. V trimming: 3 bases; J trimming: 4 bases; junction bases outside the gene matches: 7. The CDR3 reads CATSSKLAGRYNEQFF. CDR3 sequence (DNA): TGTGCCACCAGCAGTAAGCTAGCGGGAAGGTACAATGAGCAGTTCTTC.

This clonotype has a count of ten or more. The chain employs TRBV30 and TRBJ2-1; D perhaps matches TRBD2 (6 bases). This CDR3 has 14 residues. CDR1 GTSNPN and CDR2 SVGIG come from the germline V gene (reference sequence). The V and J ends lost 2 bases and 6 bases respectively, with 14 bases between them. As DNA, the CDR3 is TGTGCCTGGAGTCCCGGGCTGGGGGGCAATGAGCAGTTCTTC. Translation: CAWSPGLGGNEQFF.

The gene calls are TRBV4-1 and TRBJ1-5, with 9 positions matching TRBD1. V trimming: 0 bases; J trimming: 4 bases; junction bases outside the gene matches: 4. Germline CDR1 and CDR2: MGHRA and YSYEKL. CDR3 length equals 16 residues. The DNA of the CDR3 is TGCGCCAGCAGCCAAGACAGGACAGGGGCAAATCAGCCCCAGCATTTT. It yields the protein CASSQDRTGANQPQHF.